The clone carrying this T cell receptor (beta chain) showed up just once. No antigen is known for it. RNA amounts of about 0.5 to 1 ug underwent reverse transcription with random hexamers. Amplification of TCR beta CDR3 by immunoSEQ multiplex PCR spanned 54 Vbeta and 13 Jbeta. TCRdb reanalysed the immunoSEQ multiplex PCR reads using MiXCR and keeps one entry per CDR3 protein. This sample has 140,000 or so distinct CDR3 sequences, with 90% to 95% found just once. This record comes from a study of CD8 T cells in Susac syndrome. Findings and limits, study-wide: That the number of individuals in its TCR sequencing and HLA analysis was relatively small was acknowledged by the study.

Specimen: CD4+ T cells from PBMCs. This sequence originates from a human donor with multiple sclerosis.

The DNA for the CDR3 is TGTGCCAGCAGCTTAGGGACAGGGGCAAGCGCGAACACCGGGGAGCTGTTTTTT. Translation: CASSLGTGASANTGELFF. The chain has TRBV7-9 and TRBJ2-2; 9 nucleotides align to TRBD1. The V and J ends lost 1 base and 0 bases, in that order; junction bases with no gene match: 6. The CDR3 runs to 18 residues. CDR1 is SEHNR and CDR2 is FQNEAQ in the germline V gene (reference sequence). The complete variable domain, with remaining parts taken from reference TRBV7-9 and TRBJ2-2, reads DTGVSQNPRHKITKRGQNVTFRCDPISEHNRLYWYRQTLGQGPEFLTYFQNEAQLEKSRLLSDRFSAERPKGSFSTLEIQRTEQGDSAMYLCASSLGTGASANTGELFFGEGSRLTVL.